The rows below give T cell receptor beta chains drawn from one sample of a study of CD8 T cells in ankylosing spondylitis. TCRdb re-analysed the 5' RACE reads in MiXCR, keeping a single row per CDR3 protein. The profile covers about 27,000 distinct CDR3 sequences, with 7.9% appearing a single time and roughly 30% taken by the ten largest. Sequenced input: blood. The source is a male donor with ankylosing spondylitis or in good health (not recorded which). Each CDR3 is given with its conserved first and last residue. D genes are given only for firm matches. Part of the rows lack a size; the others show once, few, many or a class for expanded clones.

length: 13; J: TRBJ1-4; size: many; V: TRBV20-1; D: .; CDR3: CSARAGIAQKLFF; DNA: TGCAGTGCTAGGGCCGGGATCGCTCAAAAACTGTTTTTT
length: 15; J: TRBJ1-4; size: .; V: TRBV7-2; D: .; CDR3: CTSSLPGRSGEKLFF; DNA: TGTACCAGCAGCTTACCCGGCAGAAGTGGCGAAAAACTGTTTTTT
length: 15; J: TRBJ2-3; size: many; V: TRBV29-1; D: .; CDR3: CSVDTLGGKTDTQYF; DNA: TGCAGCGTTGATACGCTAGGGGGGAAGACAGATACGCAGTATTTT
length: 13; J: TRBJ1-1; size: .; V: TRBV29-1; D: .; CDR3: CSVEGRANTEAFF; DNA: TGCAGCGTTGAGGGCAGAGCGAACACTGAAGCTTTCTTT
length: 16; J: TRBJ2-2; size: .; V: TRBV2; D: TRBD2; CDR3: CASKSSGREITGELFF; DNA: TGTGCCAGCAAAAGTAGCGGGAGGGAAATCACCGGGGAGCTGTTTTTT
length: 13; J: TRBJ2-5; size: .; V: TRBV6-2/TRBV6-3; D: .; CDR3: CASTPLAQETQYF; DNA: TGTGCCAGCACCCCCCTAGCTCAAGAGACCCAGTACTTC
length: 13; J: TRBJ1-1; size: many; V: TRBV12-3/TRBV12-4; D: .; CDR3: CASSESGRGEAFF; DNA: TGTGCCAGCAGTGAATCCGGGAGAGGTGAAGCTTTCTTT
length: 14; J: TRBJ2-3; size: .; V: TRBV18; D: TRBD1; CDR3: CASSVGQGTDTQYF; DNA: TGTGCCAGCTCCGTCGGACAGGGCACAGATACGCAGTATTTT
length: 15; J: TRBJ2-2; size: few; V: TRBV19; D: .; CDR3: CASQRVRGGTGELFF; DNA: TGTGCCAGTCAGAGGGTCCGGGGAGGAACCGGGGAGCTGTTTTTT
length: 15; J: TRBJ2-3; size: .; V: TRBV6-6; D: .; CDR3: CASSWAAGVTDTQYF; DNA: TGTGCCAGCAGTTGGGCCGCCGGAGTGACAGATACGCAGTATTTT
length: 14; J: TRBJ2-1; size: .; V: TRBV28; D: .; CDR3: CASRRGLTYNEQFF; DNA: TGTGCCAGCAGACGTGGACTAACCTACAATGAGCAGTTCTTC
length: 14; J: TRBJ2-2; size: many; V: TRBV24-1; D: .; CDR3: CATSLGRDTGELFF; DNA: TGTGCCACCAGTCTTGGGCGGGACACCGGGGAGCTGTTTTTT
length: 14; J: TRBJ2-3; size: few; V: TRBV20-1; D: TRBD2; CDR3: CSAGGTHYTDTQYF; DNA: TGCAGTGCCGGGGGGACGCATTACACAGATACGCAGTATTTT
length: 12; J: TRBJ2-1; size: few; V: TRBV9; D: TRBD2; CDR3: CASSRGGLEQFF; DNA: TGTGCCAGCAGCCGGGGGGGCCTGGAGCAGTTCTTC
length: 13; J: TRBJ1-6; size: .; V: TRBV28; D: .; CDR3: CASSPQRNSPLHF; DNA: TGTGCCAGCAGCCCGCAACGAAATTCACCCCTCCACTTT
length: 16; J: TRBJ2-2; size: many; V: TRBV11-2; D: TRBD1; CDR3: CASSHNRDRIVGELFF; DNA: TGTGCCAGCAGCCACAACCGGGACAGAATTGTGGGGGAGCTGTTTTTT
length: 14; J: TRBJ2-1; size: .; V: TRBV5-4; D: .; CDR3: CASSSPRAGNEQFF; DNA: TGTGCCAGCAGCTCCCCCCGCGCGGGGAATGAGCAGTTCTTC
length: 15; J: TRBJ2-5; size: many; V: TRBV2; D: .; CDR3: CASSGDQRGMETQYF; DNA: TGTGCCAGCAGTGGGGACCAAAGGGGCATGGAGACCCAGTACTTC
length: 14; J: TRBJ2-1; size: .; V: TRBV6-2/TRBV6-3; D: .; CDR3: CASSYGLLGGEQFF; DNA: TGTGCCAGCAGTTACGGCCTTTTAGGGGGTGAGCAGTTCTTC
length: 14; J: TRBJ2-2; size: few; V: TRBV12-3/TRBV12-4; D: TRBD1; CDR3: CASSRGTGSGELFF; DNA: TGTGCCAGCAGTCGCGGGACAGGCAGCGGGGAGCTGTTTTTT
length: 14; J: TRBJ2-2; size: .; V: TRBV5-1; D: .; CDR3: CASSLGLNTGELFF; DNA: TGCGCCAGCAGCTTAGGGCTAAACACCGGGGAGCTGTTTTTT
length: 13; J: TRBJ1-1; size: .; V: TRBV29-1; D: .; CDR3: CSVDGPQGSEAFF; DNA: TGCAGCGTTGACGGACCCCAAGGATCTGAAGCTTTCTTT
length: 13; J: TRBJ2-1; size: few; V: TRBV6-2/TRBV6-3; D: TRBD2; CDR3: CASRPSGDNEQFF; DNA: TGTGCCAGCAGACCAAGCGGGGACAATGAGCAGTTCTTC
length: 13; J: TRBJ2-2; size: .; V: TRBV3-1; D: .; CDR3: CASSQELGGELFF; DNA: TGTGCCAGCAGCCAAGAATTAGGCGGGGAGCTGTTTTTT
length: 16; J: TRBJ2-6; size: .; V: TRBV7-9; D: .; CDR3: CASSLGSQSGANVLTF; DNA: TGTGCCAGCAGCTTAGGTTCCCAATCTGGGGCCAACGTCCTGACTTTC
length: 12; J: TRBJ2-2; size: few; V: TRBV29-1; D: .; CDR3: CSVSQEGGELFF; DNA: TGCAGCGTGTCCCAGGAAGGCGGGGAGCTGTTTTTT
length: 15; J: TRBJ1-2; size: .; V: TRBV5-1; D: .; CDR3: CASVPGVRTNYGYTF; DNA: TGCGCCAGCGTGCCTGGGGTCAGAACTAACTATGGCTACACCTTC
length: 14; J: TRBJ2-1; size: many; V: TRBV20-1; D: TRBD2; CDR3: CSARDGLAGDWQFF; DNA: TGCAGTGCTAGAGATGGACTAGCGGGGGACTGGCAGTTCTTC
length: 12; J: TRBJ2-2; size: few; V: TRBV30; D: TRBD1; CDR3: CAWSQGAGELFF; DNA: TGTGCCTGGAGTCAGGGGGCCGGGGAGCTGTTTTTT
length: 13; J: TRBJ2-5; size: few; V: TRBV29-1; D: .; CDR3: CSVGSSFQETQYF; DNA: TGCAGCGTTGGCAGCAGTTTCCAAGAGACCCAGTACTTC
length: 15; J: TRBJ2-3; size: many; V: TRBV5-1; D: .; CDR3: CASSFSGQITDTQYF; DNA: TGCGCCAGCAGCTTTTCCGGCCAGATCACAGATACGCAGTATTTT
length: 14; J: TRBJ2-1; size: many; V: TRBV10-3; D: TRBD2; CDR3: CAISDLGGGNEQFF; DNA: TGTGCCATCAGTGATTTGGGGGGGGGAAATGAGCAGTTCTTC
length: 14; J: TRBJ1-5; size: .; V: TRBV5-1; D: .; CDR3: CASSLSPGNQPQHF; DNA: TGCGCCAGCAGCCTCAGCCCCGGGAATCAGCCCCAGCATTTT